The T cell receptor beta chain described here comes from a study of Graves' ophthalmopathy and Graves' hyperthyroidism. Amplification of TCR beta CDR3 regions used RNA transcripts. The first-round RT-PCR employed HTBI primers together with the Qiagen OneStep RT-PCR kit. A multiplex PCR was then performed as the second round. TCRdb called the multiplex PCR reads again in MiXCR, with one record for every CDR3 protein. This table holds almost 400,000 distinct CDR3 sequences, around 20% found once. In germline, CDR1 is DFQATT, CDR2 SNEGSKA (reference sequence). The CDR3 length is 12 residues. The diagnosis combined clinical symptoms, thyroxine, TRAb, thyroid ultrasound and orbital computed tomography scans. This clonotype has ten or more counts.

Sequencing used peripheral blood. This receptor was taken from a woman under 30 with Graves' ophthalmopathy. The J gene is TRBJ2-5, the V gene TRBV20-1, with no clear D. CDR3 region: CTPWTTGETQYF. CDR3 sequence (DNA): TGCACCCCATGGACGACGGGAGAGACCCAGTACTTC.